Presented here are 27 T cell receptor beta chains from one specimen sequenced in a study of EBV T-cell therapy then PD-1 blockade in nasopharyngeal carcinoma. For these TCRs, the target antigens are not known. Clones were sequenced by immunoSEQ multiplex PCR, and TCRdb holds only the in-frame ones, with some missing. The sample records some 20,000 clones, around 82% being singletons. The sample's treatment: AdE1-LMPpoly-expanded autologous EBV-specific T-cell therapy followed by anti-PD-1 nivolumab. The source material was CD8+ T cells from blood, sampled at day 33 from a patient whose treatment included autologous EBV-specific T cells and nivolumab. The receptors here all came from a man aged 35 to 55 with nasopharyngeal carcinoma.

V and J are TRBV5-4 and TRBJ2-1, with D possibly being TRBD2 (6 bases). V lost 3 bases, J lost 10 bases, and 14 bases lay in between. The CDR3 is made up of 13 amino acids. Germline CDR1 and CDR2: SGHNT and YYREEE (reference sequence). Here the CDR3 DNA reads TGTGCCAGCAGCTGGGGGGTGGGTGGCGAGCAGTTCTTC. This gives the protein CASSWGVGGEQFF.

V gene TRBV7-9 combines with J gene TRBJ2-7; D remains unclear. This CDR3 spans 14 amino acids. The V and J ends lost 5 bases and 3 bases respectively, with 14 bases between them. The germline CDR1 and CDR2 sequences are SEHNR and FQNEAQ (reference sequence). For the CDR3, the DNA is TGTGCCAGCAGCCCCCTGGGTGGCCACTACGAGCAGTACTTC. This encodes CASSPLGGHYEQYF.

The chain uses TRBV7-3 and TRBJ2-2; tentative D call: TRBD2 (6 bases). The CDR3 is 15 amino acids. V lost 3 bases and J 4 bases, leaving 12 bases between the germline ends. Germline CDR1 SGHTA, CDR2 FQGTGA. The CDR3 sequence is CASSFTGGSTGELFF. The DNA of the CDR3 is TGTGCCAGCAGCTTCACCGGGGGAAGCACCGGGGAGCTGTTTTTT.

The chain links TRBV5-4 to TRBJ1-5, with TRBD1 as a possible D gene (6 bases). The CDR3 extends over 14 amino acids. V lost 0 bases and J lost 5, with 9 bases in between. Germline V gives CDR1 SGHNT, CDR2 YYREEE (reference sequence). The CDR3 loop is CASSLDPGDQPQHF. The DNA of the CDR3 is TGTGCCAGCAGCTTGGATCCAGGGGATCAGCCCCAGCATTTT.

This clone is a singleton in its sample. This rearrangement joins TRBV7-2 to TRBJ1-3; D is perhaps TRBD1 (5 bases). The CDR3 runs to 15 residues. Germline loops: CDR1 SGHTA, CDR2 FQGNSA. The V gene lost 5 bases and the J gene lost 3 bases, with 14 bases spanning the gap. CDR3: CASSINRGGGNTIYF. CDR3 bases: TGTGCCAGCAGCATCAATCGGGGGGGTGGAAACACCATATATTTT.

The chain employs TRBV6-4 and TRBJ2-3, with D possibly matching TRBD2 (6 bases). V lost 3 bases, J lost 5 bases, and 18 bases lay in between. Per the germline V gene, CDR1 is MRHNA and CDR2 is SNTAGT. This CDR3 region has 16 residues. The CDR3 DNA is TGTGCCAGCAGTGAGGAAGAAGGGCAGGGAGGAGATACGCAGTATTTT. Its translation: CASSEEEGQGGDTQYF.

The chain employs TRBV6-2 or TRBV6-3 and TRBJ2-7, with 10 nucleotides matching TRBD1. V shed 5 bases and J 5 bases; nucleotides not matched to a gene: 6. This CDR3 comprises 14 residues. Germline CDR1 reads MNHEY; CDR2 reads SVGEGT. The CDR3 DNA reads as TGTGCCAGCAGTGGGACAGGGGAGGTCGACGAGCAGTACTTC. Translation gives CASSGTGEVDEQYF.

Comment on this clone: Other nucleotide sequences in the sample specify the same CDR3. The chain's CDR3 is CASSVVGGSGGEQYF. The CDR3 DNA reads TGTGCCAGCAGCGTAGTAGGGGGTTCAGGGGGCGAGCAGTACTTC. The chain links TRBV9 to TRBJ2-7, with 7 positions matching TRBD1. Germline CDR1 reads SGDLS; CDR2 reads YYNGEE. Trimming removed 0 bases from V and 6 bases from J; junction bases left unmatched: 9. CDR3 size: 15 residues.

The chain joins TRBV12-3 or TRBV12-4 to TRBJ2-7; D not certain. Trimming cost V 3 bases and J 6 bases, with 9 bases left between them. This CDR3 is 12 amino acids long. Here the CDR3 DNA reads TGTGCCAGCAGTTTTGGGGATTGCGAGCAGTACTTC. As protein: CASSFGDCEQYF.

V is TRBV4-1 and J is TRBJ2-7; a weak D match, TRBD2 (5 bases). The CDR3 spans 15 residues. V shed 1 base and J shed 3 bases, with 13 bases lying between them. From germline, CDR1 is MGHRA and CDR2 YSYEKL. The CDR3 DNA sequence: TGCGCCAGCAGCCAAGCCGTCGGACTCTACTACGAGCAGTACTTC. Protein sequence: CASSQAVGLYYEQYF.

As DNA, the CDR3 is TGTGCCAGCAGCAATCCCCCCAAAAGGCCCCAGCATTTT. Residues: CASSNPPKRPQHF. This chain connects TRBV21-1 to TRBJ1-5. TRBV21-1 is assigned pseudogene status. The CDR3 has 13 residues.

This sequence joins TRBV9 and TRBJ2-5; 8 bases are shared with TRBD2. The CDR3 is 15 residues long. Germline V gene sequence: CDR1 SGDLS, CDR2 YYNGEE. V gave up 4 bases and J gave up 1 base; unmatched junction bases: 6. The CDR3 sequence is CASSPGTRAQETQYF. The DNA of the CDR3 is TGTGCCAGCAGCCCCGGGACTAGGGCCCAAGAGACCCAGTACTTC.

This rearrangement joins TRBV12-3 or TRBV12-4 to TRBJ2-7, with D uncertain. The CDR3 totals 12 residues. Trimming left V 7 bases short and J 2 bases short, with 9 bases between. The CDR3: CASMKGTYEQYF. The CDR3 bases are TGTGCCAGCATGAAGGGAACCTACGAGCAGTACTTC.

This sequence joins TRBV4-3 and TRBJ2-1; no firm D call. The V gene lost 0 bases and the J gene lost 1 base, with 7 bases spanning the gap. Germline CDR1 reads LGHNA; CDR2 reads YSLEER. The CDR3 runs 15 residues. The CDR3 here is CASSQDYSSYNEQFF. The CDR3 bases are TGCGCCAGCAGCCAAGACTACAGTTCCTACAATGAGCAGTTCTTC.

J is TRBJ2-1 and V is TRBV4-3; the match to TRBD2 covers 13 bases. This CDR3 contains 16 residues. Trimming took 4 bases from V and 6 from J; bases not matched to a gene: 6. Germline assignment: CDR1 LGHNA and CDR2 YSLEER. In DNA, the CDR3 is TGCGCCAGCAGCCCACTAGCGGGGGGGCTAGGCAATGAGCAGTTCTTC. It specifies CASSPLAGGLGNEQFF.

V and J are TRBV5-6 and TRBJ2-7; the D is unclear. This CDR3 is built from 13 residues. Trimming pared 2 bases from V and 1 base from J, leaving 7 bases between. Germline V CDR1 and CDR2: SGHDT, YYEEEE. CDR3 DNA: TGTGCCAGCAGCTTCGAAGCGTCCTACGAGCAGTACTTC. It translates to CASSFEASYEQYF.

Only one count was recorded for this clone. The gene calls are TRBV2 and TRBJ2-2; 9 bases map to TRBD1. Trimming cost V 7 bases and J 7 bases; bases outside gene matches: 7. The CDR3 contains 14 residues. Germline V gene data show CDR1 as SNHLY and CDR2 as FYNNEI. CDR3 region: CASTPTGGGGELFF. In DNA form, the CDR3 reads TGTGCCAGCACTCCGACAGGGGGAGGCGGGGAGCTGTTTTTT.

J is TRBJ2-5 and V is TRBV13; 13 nucleotides agree with TRBD2. The length of the CDR3 is 15 residues. V was pared by 4 bases and J by 5 bases, with 4 bases of the junction left unmatched. CDR1 and CDR2 (germline): PRHDT, FYEKMQ (reference sequence). The DNA of the CDR3 is TGTGCCAGCAGCTCACTAGCGGGGGGGCTGGAGACCCAGTACTTC. Its translation is CASSSLAGGLETQYF.

In regard to this clone: The conserved phenylalanine or tryptophan is not found at the CDR3 terminus, so this likely reflects a read error. The limits of the CDR3 on the DNA are not certain, so only TCRdb's listed CDR3 is given. The chain joins TRBV29-1 to TRBJ1-1. With termini counted, the CDR3 has 8 amino acids. Per germline, CDR1 SQVTM and CDR2 ANQGSEA. CDR3 loop: CSVAGRSV.

V gene TRBV6-2 or TRBV6-3 combines with J gene TRBJ2-1, with D uncertain. The length of the CDR3 is 11 residues. Germline V gives CDR1 MNHEY, CDR2 SVGEGT. V gave up 5 bases and J gave up 10 bases, with 9 bases separating them. In nucleotides, the CDR3 is TGTGCCAGCAGTAGAGCTAGGGAGCAGTTCTTC. Translation gives CASSRAREQFF.

This clone was picked up a small number of times. CDR3 residues: CATSGQGNQPQHF. CDR3 coding DNA: TGTGCCACCAGCGGGCAGGGCAATCAGCCCCAGCATTTT. The genes are TRBV24-1 and TRBJ1-5, with unresolved D. The V gene's germline CDR1 is KGHDR and CDR2 SFDVKD. V was shortened by 7 bases and J by 2 bases, with 8 bases between the two germline ends. This CDR3 region has 13 residues.

The chain recombines TRBV11-3 with TRBJ1-1; 8 bases are shared with TRBD1. The junction had 3 bases not matched to a gene; V was cut back by 5 bases and J by 4 bases. CDR1 SGHNT and CDR2 YENEEA come from the germline V gene. This CDR3 has 13 amino acids. This CDR3 is CASSDRGSTEAFF. The CDR3 DNA reads TGTGCCAGCAGCGACAGGGGATCCACTGAAGCTTTCTTT. The variable domain in full, completed from reference TRBV11-3 and TRBJ1-1, reads EAGVVQSPRYKIIEKKQPVAFWCNPISGHNTLYWYLQNLGQGPELLIRYENEEAVDDSQLPKDRFSAERLKGVDSTLKIQPAELGDSAVYLCASSDRGSTEAFFGQGTRLTVV.

This clone appeared a few times. The chain links TRBV27 to TRBJ2-3; 9 bases are shared with TRBD1. The trim removed 6 bases at V and 6 bases at J, leaving 10 bases unmatched. Looked up from germline, CDR1 is MNHEY and CDR2 is SMNVEV (reference sequence). The CDR3 covers 15 residues. CDR3 protein: CASRRTGGGFDTQYF. CDR3 nucleotide sequence: TGTGCCAGCAGACGAACAGGGGGCGGCTTCGATACGCAGTATTTT.

V gene TRBV9 combines with J gene TRBJ1-2; 7 nucleotides match TRBD1. Trimming cost V 3 bases and J 1 base; bases outside gene matches: 12. The CDR3 has 17 residues. The germline CDR1 and CDR2 sequences are SGDLS and YYNGEE. The CDR3 protein is CASSGTPTGVVNYGYTF. CDR3 DNA sequence: TGTGCCAGCAGCGGTACCCCAACAGGGGTGGTTAACTATGGCTACACCTTC.

Regarding this clone: The sample has other DNA sequences that encode this CDR3 too. The chain employs TRBV7-9 and TRBJ2-7; D call uncertain. Germline CDR1 SEHNR, CDR2 FQNEAQ (reference sequence). CDR3 length: 12 amino acids. With 6 bases removed from V and 3 bases from J, the gap between germline ends came to 9 bases. CDR3: CASSPLGYEQYF. The CDR3 DNA is TGTGCCAGCAGTCCCTTGGGCTACGAGCAGTACTTC. The full variable domain, completed using reference TRBV7-9 and TRBJ2-7, is DTGVSQNPRHKITKRGQNVTFRCDPISEHNRLYWYRQTLGQGPEFLTYFQNEAQLEKSRLLSDRFSAERPKGSFSTLEIQRTEQGDSAMYLCASSPLGYEQYFGPGTRLTVT.

The chain employs TRBV9 and TRBJ2-3, with TRBD2 matching over 8 bases. CDR1 is SGDLS and CDR2 is YYNGEE in the germline V gene. The CDR3 is made up of 16 amino acids. The ends lost 3 bases at V and 5 bases at J; junction bases unmatched: 11. The CDR3 DNA reads as TGTGCCAGCAGCGCTTGGGGTAGCGGGGTGGTAGATACGCAGTATTTT. It translates to CASSAWGSGVVDTQYF. Drawing the rest from reference TRBV9 and TRBJ2-3, the complete variable domain is DSGVTQTPKHLITATGQRVTLRCSPRSGDLSVYWYQQSLDQGLQFLIQYYNGEERAKGNILERFSAQQFPDLHSELNLSSLELGDSALYFCASSAWGSGVVDTQYFGPGTRLTVL.

The J gene is TRBJ1-3, the V gene TRBV9; TRBD1 matches at 8 bases. The CDR3 totals 16 residues. The V gene end was trimmed by 3 bases and the J gene end by 1 base; junction bases not matched to a gene: 6. CDR1 is SGDLS, CDR2 YYNGEE, per germline. The CDR3 nucleotides read TGTGCCAGCAGCGCTGGACAGGGACTGTCTGGAAACACCATATATTTT. Its protein is CASSAGQGLSGNTIYF. The full variable domain, its missing parts supplied by reference TRBV9 and TRBJ1-3, is DSGVTQTPKHLITATGQRVTLRCSPRSGDLSVYWYQQSLDQGLQFLIQYYNGEERAKGNILERFSAQQFPDLHSELNLSSLELGDSALYFCASSAGQGLSGNTIYFGEGSWLTVV.